The source of this TCR beta chain is a study of radiation and T cells in renal cell carcinoma. The study, taken as a whole, reports: From baseline, blood top tumor clonotypes peaked at 2 weeks post-radiation.

Clones were sequenced by immunoSEQ multiplex PCR, and TCRdb holds only the in-frame ones, with some missing. This sample carries about 140,000 clones, around four fifths of them seen once, and the ten largest clones take approximately 22%. On this clone: Its target is not known.

The CDR3 covers 13 residues. Germline V lookup: CDR1 SGHVS, CDR2 FQNEAQ. V gave up 5 bases and J gave up 4 bases, with 9 bases separating them. Specified time point: baseline pretreatment blood. Treatment denoted: 15 Gy SBRT to primary tumor, nephrectomy 4 weeks later. The tumor was a clear cell renal cell carcinoma. The TCR was taken from a woman aged 45-60 years with renal cell carcinoma. The sample here was blood, taken from a patient whose treatment included radiotherapy and nephrectomy. The V and J genes are TRBV7-8 and TRBJ1-5; the D is unclear. This CDR3 reads CASSVTENQPQHF. The CDR3, as DNA: TGTGCCAGCAGCGTGACTGAGAATCAGCCCCAGCATTTT. Based on the CDR3 plus reference TRBV7-8 and TRBJ1-5, the full variable domain is GAGVSQSPRYKVAKRGQDVALRCDPISGHVSLFWYQQALGQGPEFLTYFQNEAQLDKSGLPSDRFFAERPEGSVSTLKIQRTQQEDSAVYLCASSVTENQPQHFGDGTRLSIL.